This T cell receptor beta chain was captured in a study of TIL therapy for anti-PD-1-resistant metastatic lung cancer (dated by TCRdb to the early 2020s). In terms of the full investigation: A median age of roughly 55 years (range roughly 38-85) and a median tumor PD-L1 proportion score of 4.5% to 6.5% were recorded among enrolled patients. Across the cohort, whole-exome sequencing showed a median non-synonymous tumor mutation burden of roughly 1.5 mutations per megabase. Most of the cohort had lung adenocarcinoma, a handful of tumors were EGFR-mutant and two were ALK-rearranged, and half of the patients were current or former smokers. Clonotypes were tracked across tumor, expanded TIL product and serial blood samples by T cell receptor beta sequencing of tumor and peripheral blood. Here is what the overall study found, with its caveats: Higher clonality and lower diversity were observed in expanded TIL cultures than in baseline intratumoral T cells (median clonality around 5.7% vs 31%, p < 0.0001). Generalizability was limited because the cohort was highly selected, with more treatment-naive, never-smoker and oncogene-addicted patients included than is typical. High clonal turnover was observed in TIL culture, with many enriched product clones not detected in the baseline tumor, which suggested clonal contraction rather than faithful expansion. The study protocol defined all tumor marker inferences as exploratory.

This clone has just a few counts. The specificity of this receptor is unknown. No much larger clone exists at a distance of one base, and base qualities are not known. The immunoSEQ v3 hsTCRB kit was used to amplify TCR beta CDR3 regions from genomic DNA through bias-controlled multiplex PCR. TCR libraries were sequenced on an Illumina NextSeq 500 to about 2 million read pairs for survey level or roughly 4.5-6 million for deep level. Processing in the source paper ran as follows. V, D and J genes were assigned, non-productive sequences were removed, and clonality was reported by immunoSEQ Analyzer software. Repertoires of infused TIL and blood were compared using productive Simpson clonality and the Morisita overlap index of productive TRB rearrangements. This immuneACCESS table, as held by TCRdb, lists in-frame sequences with V and J called but not all clones. Of the missing ones, under half trace to an unresolved V gene in checked studies; the others have no known cause. Clone size and V and J calls were adopted from that table, with D and trimming inferred from the DNA. The sample table contains 6,000 or so clones; only one count was recorded for around 60% of them. Of the sample, around 5.7% is held by the ten largest clones.

The time point label of this sample denotes: pre-treatment sample, taken before nivolumab and TIL therapy. The baseline tumor samples, taken from the same resection that was used to grow TIL, were excised metastases, most often pleural nodules or supraclavicular lymph nodes. Before any PD-1/PD-L1 blockade was given, tumors were harvested, nivolumab was then administered, and patients who progressed went on to receive lymphodepletion, an infusion of expanded TIL, and IL-2. Adults with stage 4 NSCLC were enrolled from late 2017 to early 2020 in a dual-center phase I trial. The samples were drawn from an open-label, single-arm phase I trial testing tumor-infiltrating lymphocyte therapy combined with nivolumab in advanced non-small cell lung cancer. Portions of each resected tumor were snap-frozen in liquid nitrogen and were stored at -80 degrees C. Tumor regions of interest were chosen on H&E sections by laser-capture macrodissection, pulverized into about 16 mg aliquots, and extracted with Qiagen Allprep kits.

V lost 1 base and J lost 4 bases; the stretch between them is 14 bases long. As encoded in the germline V gene (reference sequence), CDR1 is LNHNV while CDR2 is YYDKDF. Reading from cysteine to phenylalanine, the CDR3 counts 16 amino acids. The kept DNA is CDR3 alone, 48 bases in frame from the first base. The sequence derives from a person aged 25 to 85 with non-small cell lung cancer. This receptor chain uses TRBV15 and TRBJ1-5; TRBD1 is a weak D gene call, 6 bases matching. The sample consisted of tumor tissue, taken at baseline. At the DNA level, the sequence is TGTGCCACCAGCAGAGGGTTACAGGGAGGGAATCAGCCCCAGCATTTT. This yields the protein CATSRGLQGGNQPQHF.